Listed here are 15 T cell receptor beta chains from one sample, sequenced in a study of preoperative IRX-2 immunotherapy in early breast cancer. Treatment reported: preoperative locoregional IRX-2 cytokine immunotherapy. Profiled with immunoSEQ multiplex PCR; TCRdb holds only in-frame clones, not every one. Here the sample spans fewer than 25,000 clones, roughly 89% being singletons. The material sequenced was tumor tissue, taken after IRX-2 immunotherapy. The receptors come from a human donor with breast cancer.

The rearrangement uses TRBV19 and TRBJ1-2, with 7 bases that match TRBD1. The J segment lost 6 bases and the V segment lost 2 bases, leaving 6 bases of the junction unmatched. The CDR3 is 14 residues long. Germline-derived CDR1 and CDR2 are LNHDA and SQIVND (reference sequence). The CDR3 protein is CASSIPGTANGYTF. The CDR3 bases are TGTGCCAGTAGTATACCGGGGACAGCAAATGGCTACACCTTC. The complete variable domain, with remaining parts taken from reference TRBV19 and TRBJ1-2, reads DGGITQSPKYLFRKEGQNVTLSCEQNLNHDAMYWYRQDPGQGLRLIYYSQIVNDFQKGDIAEGYSVSREKKESFPLTVTSAQKNPTAFYLCASSIPGTANGYTFGSGTRLTVV.

This rearrangement joins TRBV7-6 to TRBJ1-5; D is unclear. Trimming took 5 bases from V and 2 from J, leaving 7 bases between them. This CDR3 is 13 amino acids long. Germline V lookup: CDR1 SGHVS, CDR2 FNYEAQ. The CDR3 DNA reads as TGTGCCAGCAGCCCCGGACGCAATCAGCCCCAGCATTTT. The encoded protein is CASSPGRNQPQHF.

This clone showed up just once. The chain employs TRBV5-1 and TRBJ2-5; TRBD1 is a possible D gene (5 bases). The CDR3 length is 14 residues. V dropped 3 bases and J dropped 5 bases, with 14 bases sitting between them. Germline V lookup: CDR1 SGHRS, CDR2 YFSETQ. CDR3 nucleotide sequence: TGCGCCAGCAGCTCAGGGCCCGGAAGGGAGACCCAGTACTTC. It translates to CASSSGPGRETQYF.

J is TRBJ2-6 and V is TRBV19; no clear D. The V and J ends lost 3 bases and 2 bases respectively, with 8 bases between them. CDR3 size: 15 residues. Germline V CDR1 and CDR2: LNHDA, SQIVND (reference sequence). The CDR3 here is CASSILVTGANVLTF. Written as DNA, the CDR3 is TGTGCCAGTAGTATCTTGGTAACTGGGGCCAACGTCCTGACTTTC. Filled out from reference TRBV19 and TRBJ2-6, the complete variable domain reads DGGITQSPKYLFRKEGQNVTLSCEQNLNHDAMYWYRQDPGQGLRLIYYSQIVNDFQKGDIAEGYSVSREKKESFPLTVTSAQKNPTAFYLCASSILVTGANVLTFGAGSRLTVL.

J is TRBJ1-4 and V is TRBV10-3; 7 nucleotides line up with TRBD1. Germline V CDR1 and CDR2: ENHRY, SYGVKD. Germline trimming cut 6 bases from V and 3 bases from J; bases unmatched to any gene: 1. This CDR3 has 13 residues. The CDR3: CAIRGQPNEKLFF. The CDR3 DNA reads TGTGCCATCAGGGGACAGCCTAATGAAAAACTGTTTTTT.

The chain joins TRBV13 to TRBJ2-3; TRBD2 matches at 7 bases. Unmatched junction bases numbered 6, after V lost 5 bases and J lost 10 bases. The V gene's germline CDR1 is PRHDT and CDR2 FYEKMQ (reference sequence). The CDR3 runs to 12 residues. CDR3 sequence reads: CASSLGRGAQYF. For the CDR3, the DNA is TGTGCCAGCAGCCTTGGACGGGGGGCGCAGTATTTT.

The V and J genes are TRBV19 and TRBJ1-1; 7 bases match TRBD1. CDR1 LNHDA and CDR2 SQIVND come from the germline V gene (reference sequence). Trimming cost V 7 bases and J 1 base; bases outside gene matches: 3. CDR3 length: 13 residues. As DNA, the CDR3 is TGTGCCAGTATCGGGACAGAGAACACTGAAGCTTTCTTT. Protein sequence: CASIGTENTEAFF.

V is TRBV7-9 and J is TRBJ2-1; 8 bases are shared with TRBD2. Germline CDR1 reads SEHNR; CDR2 reads FQNEAQ (reference sequence). The length of the CDR3 is 14 residues. Unmatched junction bases numbered 5, after V lost 7 bases and J lost 3 bases. CDR3 DNA: TGTGCCAGCAATGTCGGGGGGGTCTACAATGAGCAGTTCTTC. This encodes CASNVGGVYNEQFF.

The chain uses TRBV7-9 and TRBJ2-3; possibly TRBD2 for D (5 bases). From germline, CDR1 is SEHNR and CDR2 FQNEAQ (reference sequence). The CDR3 covers 16 residues. The ends were cut back, 5 bases at V and 3 bases at J, with 18 bases in the middle. DNA for the CDR3: TGTGCCAGCAGCCACGCGGGTGGCGGCAATACAGATACGCAGTATTTT. It yields the protein CASSHAGGGNTDTQYF.

This clone was observed a single time. The chain joins TRBV5-6 to TRBJ1-1; D uncertain. Trimming shortened V by 6 bases and J by 5 bases, and 14 bases separated the two germline ends. There are 13 residues in the CDR3. Germline-derived CDR1 and CDR2 are SGHDT and YYEEEE. The CDR3 DNA is TGTGCCAGCAAACGATGGGGTTGGACTGAAGCTTTCTTT. Translation: CASKRWGWTEAFF.

The CDR3 DNA is TGTGCCAGCAGCTCCCCTAGCGGGCCCCGGGGGGAGCTGTTTTTT. Encoded protein: CASSSPSGPRGELFF. The rearrangement joins TRBV5-4 to TRBJ2-2; 8 bases are a match to TRBD2. Per germline, CDR1 SGHNT and CDR2 YYREEE (reference sequence). There are 15 residues in the CDR3. V was clipped by 3 bases and J by 8 bases; unmatched bases: 9.

This clone appeared once. The rearrangement joins TRBV7-2 to TRBJ1-1; 9 nucleotides agree with TRBD1. Germline CDR1 SGHTA, CDR2 FQGNSA. The CDR3 consists of 14 residues. The V gene end was trimmed by 5 bases and the J gene end by 3 bases; junction bases not matched to a gene: 4. For the CDR3, the DNA is TGTGCCAGCAGCCGACAGGGGGGGTACACTGAAGCTTTCTTT. Translating gives CASSRQGGYTEAFF.

The gene calls are TRBV10-3 and TRBJ2-1; either TRBD1 or TRBD2 may fit D (5 bases each). Between the trimmed V and J ends, which lost 6 bases and 1 base, there was a span of 13 bases. There are 15 residues in the CDR3. The germline CDR1 and CDR2 sequences are ENHRY and SYGVKD. CDR3 nucleotides: TGTGCCATCAGCGATACTGGGGGATCCTACAATGAGCAGTTCTTC. Translating gives CAISDTGGSYNEQFF.

V and J are TRBV20-1 and TRBJ2-1; D is unresolved. Germline V CDR1 and CDR2: DFQATT, SNEGSKA (reference sequence). This CDR3 spans 10 amino acids. The V end was cut by 0 bases, the J end by 6 bases, with 0 bases between. CDR3 sequence: CSARDNEQFF. The DNA of the CDR3 is TGCAGTGCTAGAGACAATGAGCAGTTCTTC.

The chain links TRBV7-9 to TRBJ2-3; perhaps TRBD2 as D (5 bases). Trimming left V 5 bases short and J 2 bases short, with 11 bases between. The CDR3 runs 14 residues. CDR1 is SEHNR and CDR2 is FQNEAQ in the germline V gene (reference sequence). The CDR3 bases are TGTGCCAGCAGCCAAGAGGGAACCACAGATACGCAGTATTTT. This gives the protein CASSQEGTTDTQYF.